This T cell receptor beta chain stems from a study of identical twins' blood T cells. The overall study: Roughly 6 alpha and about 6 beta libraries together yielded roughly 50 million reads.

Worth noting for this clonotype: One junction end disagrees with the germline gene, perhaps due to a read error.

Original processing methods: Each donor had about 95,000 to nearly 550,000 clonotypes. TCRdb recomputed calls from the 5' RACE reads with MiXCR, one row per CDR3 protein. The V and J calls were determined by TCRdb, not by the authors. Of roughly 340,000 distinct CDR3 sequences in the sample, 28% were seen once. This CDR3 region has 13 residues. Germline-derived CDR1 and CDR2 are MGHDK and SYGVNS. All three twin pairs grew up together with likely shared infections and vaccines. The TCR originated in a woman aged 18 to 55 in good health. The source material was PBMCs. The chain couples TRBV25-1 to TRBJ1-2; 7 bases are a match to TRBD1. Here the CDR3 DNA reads TGTTCCAGCAGTGACAGGGAGGGAAATGGCTACACCTTC. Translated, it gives CSSSDREGNGYTF.